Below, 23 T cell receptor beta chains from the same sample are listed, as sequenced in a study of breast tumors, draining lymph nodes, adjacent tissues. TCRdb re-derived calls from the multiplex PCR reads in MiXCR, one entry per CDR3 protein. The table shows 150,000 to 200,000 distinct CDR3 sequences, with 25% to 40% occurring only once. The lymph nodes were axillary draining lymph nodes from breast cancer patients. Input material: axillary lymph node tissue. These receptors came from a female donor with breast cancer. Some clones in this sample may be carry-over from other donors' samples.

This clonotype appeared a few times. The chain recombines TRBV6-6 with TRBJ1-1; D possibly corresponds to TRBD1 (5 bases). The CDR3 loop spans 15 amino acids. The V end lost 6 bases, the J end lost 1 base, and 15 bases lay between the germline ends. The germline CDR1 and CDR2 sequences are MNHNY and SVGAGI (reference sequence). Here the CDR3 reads CASSLPRASNTEAFF. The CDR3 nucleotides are TGTGCCAGCAGCCTACCCAGGGCCTCGAACACTGAAGCTTTCTTT.

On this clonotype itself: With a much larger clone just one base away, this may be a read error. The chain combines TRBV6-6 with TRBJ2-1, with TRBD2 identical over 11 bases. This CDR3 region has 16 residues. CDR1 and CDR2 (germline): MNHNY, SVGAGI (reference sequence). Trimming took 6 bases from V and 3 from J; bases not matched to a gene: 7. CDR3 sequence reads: CASRPPLAGGYNEQFF. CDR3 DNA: TGTGCCAGCAGGCCCCCTCTAGCGGGGGGCTACAATGAGCAGTTCTTC.

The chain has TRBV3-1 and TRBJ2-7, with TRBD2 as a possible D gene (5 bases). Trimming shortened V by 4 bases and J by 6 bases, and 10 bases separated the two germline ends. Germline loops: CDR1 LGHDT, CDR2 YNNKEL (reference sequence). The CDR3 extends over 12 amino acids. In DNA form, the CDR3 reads TGTGCCAGCAGCCGAGCGGCGGGCGAGCAGTACTTC. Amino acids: CASSRAAGEQYF.

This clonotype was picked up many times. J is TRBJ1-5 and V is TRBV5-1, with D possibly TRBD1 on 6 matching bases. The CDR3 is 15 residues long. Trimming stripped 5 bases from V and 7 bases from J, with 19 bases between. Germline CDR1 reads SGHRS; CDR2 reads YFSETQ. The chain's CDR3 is CASRPTTGPEQPQHF. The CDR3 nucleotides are TGCGCCAGCAGACCCACCACAGGGCCGGAACAGCCCCAGCATTTT.

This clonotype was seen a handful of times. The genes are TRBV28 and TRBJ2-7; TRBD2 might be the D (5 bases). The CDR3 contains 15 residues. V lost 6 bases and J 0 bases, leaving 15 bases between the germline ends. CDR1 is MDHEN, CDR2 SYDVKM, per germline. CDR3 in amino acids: CASSLAPDPSYEQYF. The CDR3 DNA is TGTGCCAGCAGCCTAGCCCCAGACCCCTCCTACGAGCAGTACTTC.

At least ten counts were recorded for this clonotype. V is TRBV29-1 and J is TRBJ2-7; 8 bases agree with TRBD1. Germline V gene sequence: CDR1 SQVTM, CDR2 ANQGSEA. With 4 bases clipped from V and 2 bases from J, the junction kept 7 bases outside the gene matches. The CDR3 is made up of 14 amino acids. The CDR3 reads CSVGDQGAAYEQYF. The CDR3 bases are TGCAGCGTTGGAGACCAGGGGGCGGCCTACGAGCAGTACTTC.

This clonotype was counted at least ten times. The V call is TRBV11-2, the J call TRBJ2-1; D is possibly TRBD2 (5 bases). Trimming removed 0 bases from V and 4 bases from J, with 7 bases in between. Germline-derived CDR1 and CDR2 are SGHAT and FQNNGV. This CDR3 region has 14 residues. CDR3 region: CASSLDPGYNEQFF. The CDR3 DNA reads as TGTGCCAGCAGCTTAGATCCGGGATACAATGAGCAGTTCTTC.

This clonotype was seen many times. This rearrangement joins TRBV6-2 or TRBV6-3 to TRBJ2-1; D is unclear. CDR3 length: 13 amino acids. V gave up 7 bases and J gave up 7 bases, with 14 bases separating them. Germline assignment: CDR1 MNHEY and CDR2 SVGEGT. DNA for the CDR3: TGTGCCAGCACACTATACTGGGATAATGAGCAGTTCTTC. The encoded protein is CASTLYWDNEQFF.

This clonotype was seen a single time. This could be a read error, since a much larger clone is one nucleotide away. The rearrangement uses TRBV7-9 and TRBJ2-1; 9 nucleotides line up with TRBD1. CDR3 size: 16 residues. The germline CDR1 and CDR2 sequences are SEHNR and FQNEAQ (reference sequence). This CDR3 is CANSFRPGQGSNEQFF. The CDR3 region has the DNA TGTGCCAACAGCTTCCGACCGGGACAGGGCTCGAATGAGCAGTTCTTC.

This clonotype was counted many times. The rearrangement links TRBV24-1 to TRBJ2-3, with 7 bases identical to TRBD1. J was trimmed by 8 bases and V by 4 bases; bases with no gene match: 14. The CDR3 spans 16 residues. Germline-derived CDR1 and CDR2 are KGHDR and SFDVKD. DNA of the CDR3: TGTGCCACCAGTGACCCGACAGGGCTTCGGGGTAGTACGCAGTATTTT. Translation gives CATSDPTGLRGSTQYF.

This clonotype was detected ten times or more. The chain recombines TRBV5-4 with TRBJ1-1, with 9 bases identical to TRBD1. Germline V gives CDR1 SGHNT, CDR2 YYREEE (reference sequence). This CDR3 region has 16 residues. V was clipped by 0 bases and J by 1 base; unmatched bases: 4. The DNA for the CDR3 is TGTGCCAGCAGCTTGGGGGGACAGGGTTCGAACACTGAAGCTTTCTTT. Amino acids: CASSLGGQGSNTEAFF.

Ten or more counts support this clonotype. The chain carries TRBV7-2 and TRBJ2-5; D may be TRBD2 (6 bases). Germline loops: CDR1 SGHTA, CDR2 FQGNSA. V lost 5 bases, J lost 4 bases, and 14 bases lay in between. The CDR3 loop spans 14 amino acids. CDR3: CASSRQGSGETQYF. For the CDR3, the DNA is TGTGCCAGCAGCCGTCAGGGTAGCGGAGAGACCCAGTACTTC.

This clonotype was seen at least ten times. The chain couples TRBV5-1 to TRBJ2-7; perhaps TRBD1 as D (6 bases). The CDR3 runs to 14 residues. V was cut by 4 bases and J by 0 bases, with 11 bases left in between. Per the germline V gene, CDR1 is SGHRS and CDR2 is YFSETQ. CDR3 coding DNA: TGCGCCAGCAGCCCCGACAGGACCTCCTACGAGCAGTACTTC. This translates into CASSPDRTSYEQYF.

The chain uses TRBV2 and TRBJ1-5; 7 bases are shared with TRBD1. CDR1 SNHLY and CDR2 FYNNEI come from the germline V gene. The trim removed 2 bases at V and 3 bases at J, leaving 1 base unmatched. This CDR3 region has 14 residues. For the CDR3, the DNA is TGTGCCAGCAGTGAAACAGGGGTCAATCAGCCCCAGCATTTT. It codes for CASSETGVNQPQHF.

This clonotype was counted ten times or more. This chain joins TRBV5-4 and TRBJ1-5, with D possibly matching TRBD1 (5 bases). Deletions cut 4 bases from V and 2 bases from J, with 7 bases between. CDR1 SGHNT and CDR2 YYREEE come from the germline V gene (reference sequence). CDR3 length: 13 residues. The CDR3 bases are TGTGCCAGCAGCCGGGGACGCAATCAGCCCCAGCATTTT. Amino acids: CASSRGRNQPQHF.

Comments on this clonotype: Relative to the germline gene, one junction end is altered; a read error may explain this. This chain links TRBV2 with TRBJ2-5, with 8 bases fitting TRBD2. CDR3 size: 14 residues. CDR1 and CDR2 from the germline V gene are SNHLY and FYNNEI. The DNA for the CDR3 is TGTGCCACTAAGACGGCTAGCGGGCAAGAAACCCAGTACTTC. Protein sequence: CATKTASGQETQYF.

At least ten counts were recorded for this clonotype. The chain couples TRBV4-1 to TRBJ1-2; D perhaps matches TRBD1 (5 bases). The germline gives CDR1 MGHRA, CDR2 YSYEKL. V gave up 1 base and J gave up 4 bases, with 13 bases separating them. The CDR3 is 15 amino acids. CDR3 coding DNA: TGCGCCAGCAGCCAAGCTTCCCAGGGTGTCTATGGCTACACCTTC. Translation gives CASSQASQGVYGYTF.

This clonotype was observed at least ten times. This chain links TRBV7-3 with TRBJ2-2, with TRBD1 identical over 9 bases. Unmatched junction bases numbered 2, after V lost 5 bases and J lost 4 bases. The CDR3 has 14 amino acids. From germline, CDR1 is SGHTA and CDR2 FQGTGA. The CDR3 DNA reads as TGTGCCAGCAGCCGGACAGGGGTCACCGGGGAGCTGTTTTTT. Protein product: CASSRTGVTGELFF.

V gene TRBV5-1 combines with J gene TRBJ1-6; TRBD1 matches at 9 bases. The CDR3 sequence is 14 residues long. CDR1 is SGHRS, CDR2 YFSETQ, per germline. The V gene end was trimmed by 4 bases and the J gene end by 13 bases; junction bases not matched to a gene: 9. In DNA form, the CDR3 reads TGCGCCAGCAGCGACCAGACAGGGGGTTCCCCCCTCCACTTT. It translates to CASSDQTGGSPLHF.

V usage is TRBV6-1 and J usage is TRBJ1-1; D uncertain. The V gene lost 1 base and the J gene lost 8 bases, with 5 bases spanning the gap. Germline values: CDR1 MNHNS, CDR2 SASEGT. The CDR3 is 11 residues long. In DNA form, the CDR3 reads TGTGCCAGCAGTGAAGAAAAAGAAGCTTTCTTT. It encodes CASSEEKEAFF.

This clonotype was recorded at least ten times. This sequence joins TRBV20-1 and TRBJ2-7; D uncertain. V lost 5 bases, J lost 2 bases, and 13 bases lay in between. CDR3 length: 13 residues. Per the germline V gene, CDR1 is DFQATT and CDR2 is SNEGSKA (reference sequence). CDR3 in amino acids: CSAGDVLAYEQYF. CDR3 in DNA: TGCAGTGCTGGTGATGTTTTGGCCTACGAGCAGTACTTC.

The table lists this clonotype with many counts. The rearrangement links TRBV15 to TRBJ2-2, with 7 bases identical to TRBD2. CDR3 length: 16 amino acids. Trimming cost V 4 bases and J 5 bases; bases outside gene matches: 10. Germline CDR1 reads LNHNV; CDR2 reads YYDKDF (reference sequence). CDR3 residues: CATSKITSDWTGELFF. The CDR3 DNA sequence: TGTGCCACCAGCAAGATAACTAGCGATTGGACCGGGGAGCTGTTTTTT.

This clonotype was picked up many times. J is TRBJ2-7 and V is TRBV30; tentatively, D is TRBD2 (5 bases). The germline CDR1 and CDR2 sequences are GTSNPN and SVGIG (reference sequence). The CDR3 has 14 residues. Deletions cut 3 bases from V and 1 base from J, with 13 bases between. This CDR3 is CAWRAALVSYEQYF. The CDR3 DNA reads TGTGCCTGGAGGGCAGCACTAGTATCCTACGAGCAGTACTTC.